This TCR beta chain was profiled in a study of T cells in Graves' hyperthyroidism and ophthalmopathy. RNA transcripts were the template for amplifying TCR beta CDR3 regions. The HTBI primer set served for first-round RT-PCR of the TCR CDR3. TCRdb itself ran the multiplex PCR reads through MiXCR, one entry per CDR3 protein. The sample shows about 360,000 distinct CDR3 sequences, approximately 19% of them seen only once. The PBMCs were sourced from fresh peripheral blood (about 10 ml). This clonotype was counted at least ten times. The TCR sequence derives from a woman between 18 and 30 years old with Graves' hyperthyroidism. Sample: blood.

The DNA of the CDR3 is TGTGCCAGCAGTTTATACGAGGACACTGAAGCTTTCTTT. Residues: CASSLYEDTEAFF. The chain couples TRBV28 to TRBJ1-1; D remains ambiguous. The V gene lost 1 base and the J gene lost 3 bases, with 6 bases spanning the gap. The CDR3 covers 13 residues. Germline CDR1 MDHEN, CDR2 SYDVKM.